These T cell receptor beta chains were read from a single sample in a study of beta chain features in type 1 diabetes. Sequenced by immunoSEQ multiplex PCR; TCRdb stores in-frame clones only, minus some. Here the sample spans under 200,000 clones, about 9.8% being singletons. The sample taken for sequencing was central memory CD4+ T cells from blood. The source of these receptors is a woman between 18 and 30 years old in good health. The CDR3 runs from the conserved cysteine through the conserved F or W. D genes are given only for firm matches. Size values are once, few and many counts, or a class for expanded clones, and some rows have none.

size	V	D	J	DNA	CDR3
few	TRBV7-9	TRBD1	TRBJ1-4	TGTGCCAGCAGCTCCAGGGGGCAGGATGAAAAACTGTTTTTT	CASSSRGQDEKLFF
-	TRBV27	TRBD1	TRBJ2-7	TGTGCCAGCAGTTTAGGGACAGGGAATTCCGACTACGAGCAGTACTTC	CASSLGTGNSDYEQYF
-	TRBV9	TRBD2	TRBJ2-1	TGTGCCAGCAGCGGGGGACTAGCGGGCGAAGTCAATGAGCAGTTCTTC	CASSGGLAGEVNEQFF
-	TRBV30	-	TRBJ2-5	TGTGCCTGGAGTAGGGGTTTCCGAGAGACCCAGTACTTC	CAWSRGFRETQYF
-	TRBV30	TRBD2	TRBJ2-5	TGTGCCTGGGTTAGCGGGAGGGCCGGGGAGACCCAGTACTTC	CAWVSGRAGETQYF
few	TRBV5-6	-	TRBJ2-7	TGTGCCAGCAGCTCTCAGGAATACGAGCAGTACTTC	CASSSQEYEQYF
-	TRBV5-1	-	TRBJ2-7	TGCGCCAGCAGCCAGACAGAAGACTCCTACGAGCAGTACTTC	CASSQTEDSYEQYF
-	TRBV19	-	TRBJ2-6	TGTGCCAGTAGTACGGGTGTCGTCTCTGGGGCCAACGTCCTGACTTTC	CASSTGVVSGANVLTF
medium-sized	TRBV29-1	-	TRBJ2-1	TGCAGCGGAGGGGAGGACGTCCAGTTCTTC	CSGGEDVQFF
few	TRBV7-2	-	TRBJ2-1	TGTGCCAGCAGCTTAGCAGGGGCGTCAGGGGGGGAGCAGTTCTTC	CASSLAGASGGEQFF
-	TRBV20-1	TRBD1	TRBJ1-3	TGCAGTGCCCAGGGGGTTTACACCATATATTTT	CSAQGVYTIYF
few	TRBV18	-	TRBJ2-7	TGTGCCAGCTCCCTGACTGTTAACTCCTACGAGCAGTACTTC	CASSLTVNSYEQYF
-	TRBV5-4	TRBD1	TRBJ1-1	TGTGCCAGCAGCTCCGGACAGGGTGGTTTCACTGAAGCTTTCTTT	CASSSGQGGFTEAFF
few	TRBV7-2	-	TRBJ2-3	TGTGCCAGCAGCCCAGCGGTAGATACGCAGTATTTT	CASSPAVDTQYF
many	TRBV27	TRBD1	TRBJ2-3	TGTGCCAGCAGCCCCCCCAAGACAGGGGGCACAGATACGCAGTATTTT	CASSPPKTGGTDTQYF
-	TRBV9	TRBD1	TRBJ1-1	TGTGCCAGCAAGCCAGGGGAGACAGGGGAAGCTTTCTTT	CASKPGETGEAFF
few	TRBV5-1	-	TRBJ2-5	TGCGCCAGCAGGGGACACAAAGAGACCCAGTACTTC	CASRGHKETQYF
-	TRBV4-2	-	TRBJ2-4	TGTGCCAGCAGCCAAGTCGAAGGGCGGGGAAACATTCAGTACTTC	CASSQVEGRGNIQYF
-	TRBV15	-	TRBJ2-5	TGTGCCACCAGCAGAGACCAGCGGGAGACCCAGTACTTC	CATSRDQRETQYF
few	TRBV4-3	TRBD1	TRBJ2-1	TGCGCCAGCAGCCAAGCAGGGGGCTCCTACAATGAGCAGTTCTTC	CASSQAGGSYNEQFF
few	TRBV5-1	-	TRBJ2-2	TGCGCCAGCAAGGGCACAGGGCGGACCGGGGAGCTGTTTTTT	CASKGTGRTGELFF
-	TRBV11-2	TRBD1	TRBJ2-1	TGTGCCAGCAGCCCTAGGACAGGGACCTACAATGAGCAGTTCTTC	CASSPRTGTYNEQFF
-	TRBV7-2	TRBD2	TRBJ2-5	TGTGCCAGCAGCTCCGCTAAGCGGGGGCGCAGGACCCAGTACTTC	CASSSAKRGRRTQYF
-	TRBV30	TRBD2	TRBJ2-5	TGTGCCTGGAGCGCGGGAGGGGTAGAGACCCAGTACTTC	CAWSAGGVETQYF
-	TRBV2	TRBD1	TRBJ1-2	TGTGCCAGCAGTGAGGGACAGGGCTATGGCTACACCTTC	CASSEGQGYGYTF
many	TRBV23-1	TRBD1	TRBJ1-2	TGCGCCAGCAGTCACCCGTCCGTAGACAGGGTTTTTGGCTACACCTTC	CASSHPSVDRVFGYTF
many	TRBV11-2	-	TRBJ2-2	TGTGCCAGCAGCGAGTCCCTTATAAACACCGGGGAGCTGTTTTTT	CASSESLINTGELFF
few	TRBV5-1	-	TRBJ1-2	TGCGCCAGCAGCTTCGGCGAGGGCTCCTATGGCTACACCTTC	CASSFGEGSYGYTF
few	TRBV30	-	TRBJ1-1	TGTGCCTGGATCGCGACTGCGAACACTGAAGCTTTCTTT	CAWIATANTEAFF
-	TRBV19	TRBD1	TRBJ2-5	TGTGCCAGTAGGCCCCCAGGGGGTCCCCAAGAGACCCAGTACTTC	CASRPPGGPQETQYF
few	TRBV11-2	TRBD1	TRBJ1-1	TGTGCCAGCAGCCAAGGGACAGATAAAGCTTTCTTT	CASSQGTDKAFF
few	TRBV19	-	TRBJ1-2	TGTGCCAGTAGTATATTCGGCAGGGGAAGCGGCTACACCTTC	CASSIFGRGSGYTF
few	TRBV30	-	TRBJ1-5	TGTGCCTGGAGTAGGACGGGGCAGCCCCAGCATTTT	CAWSRTGQPQHF
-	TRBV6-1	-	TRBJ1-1	TGTGCCAGCACAACGGGATCGAACACTGAAGCTTTCTTT	CASTTGSNTEAFF
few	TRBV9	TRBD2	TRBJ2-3	TGTGCCAGCAGTCCCGGGGGGGCTGGGGATACGCAGTATTTT	CASSPGGAGDTQYF
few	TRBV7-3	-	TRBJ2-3	TGTGCCAGCAAACGGACAGCTAGCACAGATACGCAGTATTTT	CASKRTASTDTQYF
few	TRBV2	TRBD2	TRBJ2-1	TGTGCCAGTAAGACTAGCGTGAACAATGAGCAGTTCTTC	CASKTSVNNEQFF
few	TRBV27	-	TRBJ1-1	TGTGCCAGCAGGTCTCCAGGGAACACTGAAGCTTTCTTT	CASRSPGNTEAFF
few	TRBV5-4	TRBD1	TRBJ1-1	TGTGCCAGCAGCTCCCCCGACAGGGTCACTGAAGCTTTCTTT	CASSSPDRVTEAFF
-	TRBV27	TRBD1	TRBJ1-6	TGTGCCAGCAGAACGGAACAGGGGGCGTCTGGTTCACCCCTCCACTTT	CASRTEQGASGSPLHF
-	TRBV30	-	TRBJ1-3	TGTGCCTGGAAGCGGGGCCGTCTCCCTGGAAACACCATATATTTT	CAWKRGRLPGNTIYF
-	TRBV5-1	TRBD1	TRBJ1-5	TGCGCCAGCAGCTTGGGAGGGGGCGGTCAGCCCCAGCATTTT	CASSLGGGGQPQHF
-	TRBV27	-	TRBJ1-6	TGTGCCAGCAGTTTTCTGCGGGGTTCACCCCTCCACTTT	CASSFLRGSPLHF
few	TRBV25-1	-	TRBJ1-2	TGTGCCAGCAGTGAATCAGGGGTCCGGGGCTACACCTTC	CASSESGVRGYTF
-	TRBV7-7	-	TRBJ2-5	TGTGCTAGCAGCCTCATCAGTGGCCGGGAAGAGACCCAGTACTTC	CASSLISGREETQYF
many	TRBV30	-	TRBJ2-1	TGTGCCTGGAGGCCACCCCAGGGTGAGCAGTTCTTC	CAWRPPQGEQFF
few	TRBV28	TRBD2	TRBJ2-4	TGTGCCAGCAGCGGAGCGGGGGGACTAAAAAACATTCAGTACTTC	CASSGAGGLKNIQYF
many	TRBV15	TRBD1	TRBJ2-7	TGTGCCACCAGCGATCCGGGACAGGGGTGGTCCTACGAGCAGTACTTC	CATSDPGQGWSYEQYF